This TCR beta chain appears in the sequencing data of a study of memory CD4+ T cells and cytomegalovirus serostatus (dated by TCRdb to the late 2010s). General notes on the study: A total of some 33 healthy Belgian adults, of whom 9 were CMV seropositive and about 24 were CMV seronegative, were included in the cohort. To replicate a published TCR-based CMV serostatus classifier, the study sequenced CD4+ memory TCRbeta repertoires from a Belgian cohort whose cytomegalovirus serostatus was known.

The germline V gene gives CDR1 as SGHTA and CDR2 as FQGTGA. The CDR3 runs 13 amino acids, cysteine and phenylalanine included. The kept DNA is CDR3 alone, 39 bases in frame from the first base. V was cut back by 0 bases and J by 5 bases, leaving a gap of 8 bases between them. The Quick-DNA Microprep Kit was used to extract genomic DNA from the sorted cells. TCRbeta DNA was amplified with the immunoSEQ hsTCRbeta kit following the manufacturer's protocol. TCRbeta libraries were sequenced on an Illumina MiSeq instrument. Processing in the source paper ran as follows. Once out-of-frame sequences had been removed, more than 2 million distinct TCRbeta sequences were left, which works out to an average of roughly 72,000 per individual. Each individual was scored by the count of 150 to 200 previously reported CMV-associated TCRbeta sequences and the total productive distinct TCRbeta count. A beta-binomial model was reimplemented in Python, and scikit-learn random forests with default parameters were trained on data from the US cohort. Classifier performance on the Belgian cohort was reported as the median AUC with percentile confidence intervals calculated over 10,000 bootstrap iterations. Drawn from immuneACCESS, this table holds only the in-frame rearrangements with V and J called that TCRdb kept. Clones are partly lost; checked studies trace under half to an unresolved V gene and leave the rest unexplained. That table is the source of V, J and clone size, and D and trimming were worked out from the DNA. The sample table records approximately 70,000 clones; roughly 76% of these occur just once. The top ten clones comprise under 6% of the sample.

The paper as a whole reports these results and caveats: On the Belgian cohort, the classifier built on the original framework reached a median bootstrapped AUC of approximately 0.94, with a 95% CI of 0.76-1.00. Unlike the original study, which covered naive and memory CD4+ and CD8+ populations, the Belgian study sequenced only CD4+CD45RO+ memory cells. Of fewer than 200 previously reported CMV-associated TCRbeta sequences, approximately 64 appeared in the CD4+ memory repertoires, each in one to five individuals. The results were interpreted as suggesting that the CMV-associated TCR signature is mostly present in the CD4+ memory repertoire. For predicting CMV serostatus, the median bootstrapped AUC was approximately 0.95 using the original framework and 0.9 to 0.92 using a US-trained random forest.

As for this clone: Its antigen target is currently unknown. It has no much larger one-base neighbor in the sample; base qualities were not kept.

Single viable CD3+CD4+CD8-CD45RO+ cells were sorted as memory CD4+ T cells on a FACSAria II. CMV serostatus was assessed using a Roche Elecsys assay, by which serum IgG against CMV pp150, pp28, p38 and p52 was detected. Once the samples were thawed, total CD4+ T cells were enriched through positive selection using CD4 magnetic microbeads. The samples came from a different study that was designed specifically to examine the CD4+ T cell memory repertoire. Following standard operating procedures, peripheral blood mononuclear cells were isolated and cryopreserved, while serum was kept at -80 degrees C. The staining used CD3-PerCP (BW264/56), CD4-APC (RPA-T4), CD45RO-PE (UCHT1) and CD8-Pacific Orange (3B5) antibodies, and Sytox blue was used to exclude non-viable cells.

The origin of this receptor is an adult in good health and CMV-seropositive. The sample was memory CD4+ T cells from blood. The V and J genes are TRBV7-3 and TRBJ2-7, with no reliable assignment of the D segment. CDR3 protein: CASSLTGFHEQYF. The DNA is TGTGCCAGCAGCTTAACAGGGTTCCACGAGCAGTACTTC.